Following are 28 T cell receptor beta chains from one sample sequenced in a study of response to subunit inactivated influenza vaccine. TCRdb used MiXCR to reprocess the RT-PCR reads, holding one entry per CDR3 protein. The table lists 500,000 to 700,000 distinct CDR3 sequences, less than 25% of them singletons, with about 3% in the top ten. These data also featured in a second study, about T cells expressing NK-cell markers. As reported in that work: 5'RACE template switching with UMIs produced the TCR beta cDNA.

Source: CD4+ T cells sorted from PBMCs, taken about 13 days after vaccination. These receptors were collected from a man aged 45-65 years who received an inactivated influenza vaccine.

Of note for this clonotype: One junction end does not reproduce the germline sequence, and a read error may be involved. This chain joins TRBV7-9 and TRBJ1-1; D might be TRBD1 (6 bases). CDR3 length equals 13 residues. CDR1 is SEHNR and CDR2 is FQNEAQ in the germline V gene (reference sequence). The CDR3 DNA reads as TGTGCCAGCAGCCTAGCAGGGGCCGCTGAAGCTTTCTTT. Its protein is CASSLAGAAEAFF. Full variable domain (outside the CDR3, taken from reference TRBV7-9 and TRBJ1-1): DTGVSQNPRHKITKRGQNVTFRCDPISEHNRLYWYRQTLGQGPEFLTYFQNEAQLEKSRLLSDRFSAERPKGSFSTLEIQRTEQGDSAMYLCASSLAGAAEAFFGQGTRLTVV.

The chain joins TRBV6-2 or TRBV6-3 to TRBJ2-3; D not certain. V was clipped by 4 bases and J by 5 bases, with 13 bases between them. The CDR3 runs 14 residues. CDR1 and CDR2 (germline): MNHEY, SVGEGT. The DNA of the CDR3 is TGTGCCAGCAGTTTGCGTAGAACCGGAGATACGCAGTATTTT. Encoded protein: CASSLRRTGDTQYF.

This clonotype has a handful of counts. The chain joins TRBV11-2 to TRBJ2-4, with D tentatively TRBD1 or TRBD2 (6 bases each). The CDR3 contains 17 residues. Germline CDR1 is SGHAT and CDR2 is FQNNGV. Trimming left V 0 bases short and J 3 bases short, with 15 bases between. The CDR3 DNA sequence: TGTGCCAGCAGCTTAGAGGGGGGCGGAGGCGGCAAAAACATTCAGTACTTC. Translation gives CASSLEGGGGGKNIQYF.

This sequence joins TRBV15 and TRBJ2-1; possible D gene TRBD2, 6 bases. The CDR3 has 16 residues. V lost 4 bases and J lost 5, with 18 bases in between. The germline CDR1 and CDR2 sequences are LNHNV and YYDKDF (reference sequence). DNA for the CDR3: TGTGCCACCAGCACCGAACCGAGGGGAGGCAACAATGAGCAGTTCTTC. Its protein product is CATSTEPRGGNNEQFF. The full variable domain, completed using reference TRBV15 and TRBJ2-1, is DAMVIQNPRYQVTQFGKPVTLSCSQTLNHNVMYWYQQKSSQAPKLLFHYYDKDFNNEADTPDNFQSRRPNTSFCFLDIRSPGLGDTAMYLCATSTEPRGGNNEQFFGPGTRLTVL.

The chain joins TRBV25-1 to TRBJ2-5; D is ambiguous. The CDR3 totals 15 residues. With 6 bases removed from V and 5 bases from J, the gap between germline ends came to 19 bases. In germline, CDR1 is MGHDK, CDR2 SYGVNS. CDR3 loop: CASRRTVGSGETQYF. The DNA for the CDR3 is TGTGCCAGCAGAAGGACCGTGGGCTCCGGGGAGACCCAGTACTTC.

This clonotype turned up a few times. CDR3 nucleotide sequence: TGTGCCAGCAGCGCTGGGGACACCGCCTCCTACGAGCAGTACTTC. Translated, it gives CASSAGDTASYEQYF. This chain links TRBV9 with TRBJ2-7; D is perhaps TRBD1 (6 bases). V lost 3 bases, J lost 0 bases, and 13 bases lay in between. This CDR3 has 15 residues. The germline V gene encodes CDR1 SGDLS and CDR2 YYNGEE. Based on the CDR3 plus reference TRBV9 and TRBJ2-7, the full variable domain is DSGVTQTPKHLITATGQRVTLRCSPRSGDLSVYWYQQSLDQGLQFLIQYYNGEERAKGNILERFSAQQFPDLHSELNLSSLELGDSALYFCASSAGDTASYEQYFGPGTRLTVT.

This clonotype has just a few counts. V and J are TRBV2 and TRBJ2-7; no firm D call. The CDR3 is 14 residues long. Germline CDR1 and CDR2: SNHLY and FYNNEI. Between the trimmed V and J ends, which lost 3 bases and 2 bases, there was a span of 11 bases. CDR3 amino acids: CASSEAGYTYEQYF. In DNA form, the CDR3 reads TGTGCCAGCAGTGAGGCAGGTTACACCTACGAGCAGTACTTC.

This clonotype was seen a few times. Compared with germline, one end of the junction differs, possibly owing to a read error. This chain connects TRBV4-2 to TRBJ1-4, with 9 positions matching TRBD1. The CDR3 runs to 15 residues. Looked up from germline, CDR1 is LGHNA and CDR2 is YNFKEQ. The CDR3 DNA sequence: TGTGCCAGCAGCCAATCAGACAGGGGGATCGGCCGTCTAGGTTTT. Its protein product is CASSQSDRGIGRLGF.

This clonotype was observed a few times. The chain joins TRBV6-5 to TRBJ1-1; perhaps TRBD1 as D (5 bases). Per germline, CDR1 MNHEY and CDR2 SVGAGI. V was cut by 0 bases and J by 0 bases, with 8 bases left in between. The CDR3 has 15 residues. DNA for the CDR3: TGTGCCAGCAGTTACTCGGCAGGGTTGAACACTGAAGCTTTCTTT. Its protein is CASSYSAGLNTEAFF.

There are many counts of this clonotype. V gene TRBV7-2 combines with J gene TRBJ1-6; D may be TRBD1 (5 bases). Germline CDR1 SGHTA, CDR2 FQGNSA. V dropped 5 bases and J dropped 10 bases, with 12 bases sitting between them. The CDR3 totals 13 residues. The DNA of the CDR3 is TGTGCCAGCAGCCCGGGGACGCTGTCACCCCTCCACTTT. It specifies CASSPGTLSPLHF.

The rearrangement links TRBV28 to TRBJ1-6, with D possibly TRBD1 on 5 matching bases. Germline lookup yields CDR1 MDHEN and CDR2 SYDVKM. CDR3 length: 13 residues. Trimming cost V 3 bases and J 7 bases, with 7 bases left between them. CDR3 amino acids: CASSLRGNSPLHF. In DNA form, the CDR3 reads TGTGCCAGCAGTTTGCGGGGGAATTCACCCCTCCACTTT. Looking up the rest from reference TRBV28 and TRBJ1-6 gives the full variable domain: DVKVTQSSRYLVKRTGEKVFLECVQDMDHENMFWYRQDPGLGLRLIYFSYDVKMKEKGDIPEGYSVSREKKERFSLILESASTNQTSMYLCASSLRGNSPLHFGNGTRLTVT.

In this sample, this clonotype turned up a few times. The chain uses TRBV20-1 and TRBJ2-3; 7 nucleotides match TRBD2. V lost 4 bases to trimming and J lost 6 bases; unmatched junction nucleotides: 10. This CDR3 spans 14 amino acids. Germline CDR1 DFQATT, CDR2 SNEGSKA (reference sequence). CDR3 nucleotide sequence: TGCAGTGCTACCCGTGGCGGGGGTGGTGATACGCAGTATTTT. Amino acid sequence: CSATRGGGGDTQYF.

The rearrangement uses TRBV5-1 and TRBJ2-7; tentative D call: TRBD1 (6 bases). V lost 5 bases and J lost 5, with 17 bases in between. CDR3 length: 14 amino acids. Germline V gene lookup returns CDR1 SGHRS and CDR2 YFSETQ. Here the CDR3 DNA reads TGCGCCAGCAGTTTGACCGGGACATGGGACGAGCAGTACTTC. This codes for CASSLTGTWDEQYF.

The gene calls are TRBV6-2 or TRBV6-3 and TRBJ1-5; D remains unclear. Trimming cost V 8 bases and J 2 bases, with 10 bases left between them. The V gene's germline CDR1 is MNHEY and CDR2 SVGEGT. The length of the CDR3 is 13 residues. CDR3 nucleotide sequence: TGTGCCAGCGAGCAAGAGGGCAATCAGCCCCAGCATTTT. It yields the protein CASEQEGNQPQHF.

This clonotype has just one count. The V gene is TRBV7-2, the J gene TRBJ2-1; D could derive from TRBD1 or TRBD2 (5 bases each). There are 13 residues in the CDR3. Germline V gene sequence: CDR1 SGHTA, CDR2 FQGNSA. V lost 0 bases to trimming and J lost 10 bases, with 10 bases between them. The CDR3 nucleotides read TGTGCCAGCAGCTTAGCAGGTTGGGGGGAGCAGTTCTTC. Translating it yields CASSLAGWGEQFF.

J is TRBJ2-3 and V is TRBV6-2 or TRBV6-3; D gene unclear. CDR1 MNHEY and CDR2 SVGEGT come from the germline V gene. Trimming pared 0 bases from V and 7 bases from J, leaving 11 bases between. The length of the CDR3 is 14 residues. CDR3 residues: CASSYSILGYTQYF. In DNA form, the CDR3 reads TGTGCCAGCAGTTACTCGATATTGGGATATACGCAGTATTTT.

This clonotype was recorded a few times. Here the CDR3 reads CASSFKGGRTEAFF. Written as DNA, the CDR3 is TGTGCCAGCAGCTTCAAAGGGGGGCGCACTGAAGCTTTCTTT. The chain is built from TRBV7-9 and TRBJ1-1, with a possible D match to TRBD1 (6 bases). Trimming pared 3 bases from V and 4 bases from J, leaving 12 bases between. CDR3 length: 14 amino acids. The germline CDR1 and CDR2 sequences are SEHNR and FQNEAQ (reference sequence).

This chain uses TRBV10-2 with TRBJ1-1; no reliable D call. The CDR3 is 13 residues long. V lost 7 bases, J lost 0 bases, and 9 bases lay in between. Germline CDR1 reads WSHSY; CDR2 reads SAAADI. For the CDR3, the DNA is TGCGCCAGCACCGAGGTTATGAACACTGAAGCTTTCTTT. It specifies CASTEVMNTEAFF.

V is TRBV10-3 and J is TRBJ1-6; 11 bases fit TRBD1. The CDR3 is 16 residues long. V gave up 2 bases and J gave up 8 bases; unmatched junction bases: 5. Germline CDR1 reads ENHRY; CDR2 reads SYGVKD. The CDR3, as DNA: TGTGCCATCAGTGAGCCCCGGACAGGGGGCGATTCACCCCTCCACTTT. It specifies CAISEPRTGGDSPLHF.

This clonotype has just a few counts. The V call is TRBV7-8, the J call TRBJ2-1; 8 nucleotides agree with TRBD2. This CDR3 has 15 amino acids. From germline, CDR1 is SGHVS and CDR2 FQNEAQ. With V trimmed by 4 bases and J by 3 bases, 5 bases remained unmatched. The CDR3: CASSSREVIYNEQFF. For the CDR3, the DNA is TGTGCCAGCAGCTCGCGGGAGGTCATCTACAATGAGCAGTTCTTC.

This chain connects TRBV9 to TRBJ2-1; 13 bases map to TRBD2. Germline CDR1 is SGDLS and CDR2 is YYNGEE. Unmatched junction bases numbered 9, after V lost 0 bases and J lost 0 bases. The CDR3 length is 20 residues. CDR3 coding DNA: TGTGCCAGCAGCGTAGTATCGTCACTAGCGGGGGGGCGCTCCTACAATGAGCAGTTCTTC. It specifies CASSVVSSLAGGRSYNEQFF.

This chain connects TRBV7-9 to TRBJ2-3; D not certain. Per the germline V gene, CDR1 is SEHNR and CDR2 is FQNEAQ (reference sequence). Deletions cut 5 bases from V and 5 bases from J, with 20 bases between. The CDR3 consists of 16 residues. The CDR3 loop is CASSPGELARRDTQYF. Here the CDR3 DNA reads TGTGCCAGCAGCCCCGGCGAATTGGCGCGTAGAGATACGCAGTATTTT.

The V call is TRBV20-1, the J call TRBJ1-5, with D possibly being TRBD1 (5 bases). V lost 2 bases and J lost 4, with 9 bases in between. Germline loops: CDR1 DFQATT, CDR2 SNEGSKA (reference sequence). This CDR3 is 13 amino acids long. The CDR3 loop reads CSARQGSNQPQHF. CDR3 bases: TGCAGTGCTAGACAGGGCTCTAATCAGCCCCAGCATTTT.

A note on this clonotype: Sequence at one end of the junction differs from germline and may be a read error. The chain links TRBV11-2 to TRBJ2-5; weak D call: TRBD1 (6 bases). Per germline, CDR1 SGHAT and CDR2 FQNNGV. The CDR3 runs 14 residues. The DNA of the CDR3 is TGTGGCAGCAGCTTAGCAGGGGCCATGGGGACCCAGTACTTC. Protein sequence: CGSSLAGAMGTQYF.

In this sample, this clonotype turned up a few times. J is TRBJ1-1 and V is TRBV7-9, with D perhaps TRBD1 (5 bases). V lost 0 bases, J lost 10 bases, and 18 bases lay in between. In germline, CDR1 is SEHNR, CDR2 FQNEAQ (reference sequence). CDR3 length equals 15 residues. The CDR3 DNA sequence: TGTGCCAGCAGCTTAGCTAGTGGGCAGGGCGTGAGAGCTTTCTTT. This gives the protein CASSLASGQGVRAFF.

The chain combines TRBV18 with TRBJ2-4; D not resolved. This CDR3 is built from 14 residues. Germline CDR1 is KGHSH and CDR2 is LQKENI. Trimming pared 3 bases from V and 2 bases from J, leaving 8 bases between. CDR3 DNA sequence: TGTGCCAGCTCACCGAGGAAATCCAAAAACATTCAGTACTTC. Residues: CASSPRKSKNIQYF.

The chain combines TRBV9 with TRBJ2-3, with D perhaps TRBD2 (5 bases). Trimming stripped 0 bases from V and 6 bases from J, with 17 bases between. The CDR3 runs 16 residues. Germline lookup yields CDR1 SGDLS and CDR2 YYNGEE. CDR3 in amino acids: CASSVGRTGLPDTQYF. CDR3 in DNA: TGTGCCAGCAGCGTAGGAAGGACTGGACTTCCCGATACGCAGTATTTT.

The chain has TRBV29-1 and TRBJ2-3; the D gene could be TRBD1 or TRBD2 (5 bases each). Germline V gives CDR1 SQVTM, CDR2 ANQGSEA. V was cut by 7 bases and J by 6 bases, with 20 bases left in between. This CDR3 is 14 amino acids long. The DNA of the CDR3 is TGCAGCGCTCATTATGGGTCCTGGGGGGATACGCAGTATTTT. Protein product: CSAHYGSWGDTQYF.